This TCR beta chain emerged from a study of T cells in Graves' hyperthyroidism and ophthalmopathy. Study conclusions and caveats: Most clonotypes expanded in thyroid above 0.001 were likewise present in blood.

Stability of Graves' hyperthyroidism was defined as absent ophthalmopathy progression within 18 months. Patients aged 18 to 65 had newly diagnosed hyperthyroidism lasting under 2 months. The source material, RNA transcripts, was used to amplify TCR beta CDR3 regions. HTBI primers were the set used in a first-round RT-PCR of the TCR CDR3. A single record per CDR3 protein comes from TCRdb applying MiXCR to the multiplex PCR reads. The table lists 300,000 to 350,000 distinct CDR3 sequences, approximately 14% of them singletons. This clonotype was seen many times. The antigen remains undetermined. Trimming took 0 bases from V and 1 from J; bases not matched to a gene: 9. The CDR3 covers 18 residues. The germline V gene has CDR1 SNHLY and CDR2 FYNNEI.

The origin of this receptor is a woman aged 25 to 45 with Graves' hyperthyroidism. Sequencing input: blood. The gene calls are TRBV2 and TRBJ2-1, with 7 bases aligning to TRBD2. DNA for the CDR3: TGTGCCAGCAGTGAAGCCAGCTTAGGCGGGAGATCCTACAATGAGCAGTTCTTC. Encoded protein: CASSEASLGGRSYNEQFF.